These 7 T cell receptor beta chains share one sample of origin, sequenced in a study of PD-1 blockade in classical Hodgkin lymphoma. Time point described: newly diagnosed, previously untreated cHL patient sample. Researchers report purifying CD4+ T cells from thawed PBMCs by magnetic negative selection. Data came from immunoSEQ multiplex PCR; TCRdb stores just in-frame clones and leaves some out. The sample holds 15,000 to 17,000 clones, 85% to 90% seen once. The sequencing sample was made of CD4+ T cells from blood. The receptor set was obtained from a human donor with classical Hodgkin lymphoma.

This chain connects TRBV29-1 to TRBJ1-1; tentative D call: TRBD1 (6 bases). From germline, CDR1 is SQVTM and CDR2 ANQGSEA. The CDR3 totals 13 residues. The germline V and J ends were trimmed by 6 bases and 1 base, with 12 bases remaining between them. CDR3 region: CSVTTDRNTEAFF. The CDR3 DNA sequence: TGCAGCGTCACAACGGACAGGAACACTGAAGCTTTCTTT.

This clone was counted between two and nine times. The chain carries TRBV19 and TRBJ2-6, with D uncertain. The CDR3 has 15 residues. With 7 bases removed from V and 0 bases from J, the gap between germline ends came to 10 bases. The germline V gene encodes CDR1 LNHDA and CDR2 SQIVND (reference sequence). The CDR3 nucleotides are TGTGCCAGTATTAACCGAAACTCTGGGGCCAACGTCCTGACTTTC. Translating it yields CASINRNSGANVLTF.

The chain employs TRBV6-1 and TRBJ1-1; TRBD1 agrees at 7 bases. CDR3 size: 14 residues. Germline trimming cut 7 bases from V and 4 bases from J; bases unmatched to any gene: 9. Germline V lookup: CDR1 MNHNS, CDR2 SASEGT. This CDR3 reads CASTKDRASTEAFF. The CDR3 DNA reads TGTGCCAGCACCAAAGACAGGGCGAGCACTGAAGCTTTCTTT.

In DNA form, the CDR3 reads TGTGCCAGCAGCCCCGCCTTGGCGGGCCACTACGAGCAGTACTTC. The encoded protein is CASSPALAGHYEQYF. The chain employs TRBV28 and TRBJ2-7, with D perhaps TRBD2 (5 bases). CDR3 size: 15 residues. Germline CDR1 MDHEN, CDR2 SYDVKM. Deletions cut 6 bases from V and 3 bases from J, with 18 bases between.

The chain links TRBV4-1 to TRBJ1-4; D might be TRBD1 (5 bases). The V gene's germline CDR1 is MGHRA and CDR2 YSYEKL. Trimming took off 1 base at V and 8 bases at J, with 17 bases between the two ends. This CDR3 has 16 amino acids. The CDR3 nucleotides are TGCGCCAGCAGCCAAGGGGCGGGACCACGGGACGAAAAACTGTTTTTT. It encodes CASSQGAGPRDEKLFF.

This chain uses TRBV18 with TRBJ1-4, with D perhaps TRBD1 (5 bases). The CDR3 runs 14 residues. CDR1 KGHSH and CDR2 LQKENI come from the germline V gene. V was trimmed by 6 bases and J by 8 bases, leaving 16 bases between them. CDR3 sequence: CASSRSGSGEKLFF. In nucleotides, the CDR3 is TGTGCCAGCTCCCGGTCAGGGTCGGGCGAAAAACTGTTTTTT.

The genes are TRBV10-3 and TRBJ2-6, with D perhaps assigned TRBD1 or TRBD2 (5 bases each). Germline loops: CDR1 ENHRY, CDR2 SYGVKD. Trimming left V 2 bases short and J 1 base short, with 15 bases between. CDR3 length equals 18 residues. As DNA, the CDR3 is TGTGCCATCAGTGAGCACTGGGACGCAGGGTCTGGGGCCAACGTCCTGACTTTC. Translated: CAISEHWDAGSGANVLTF.